The 10 T cell receptor beta chains presented below share a single source sample, sequenced in a study of T cell responses to AZD1222 COVID-19 vaccine. Produced via immunoSEQ multiplex PCR; TCRdb's table is partial and in-frame only. This table has some 90,000 clones, about 90% appearing once. The specimen was peripheral blood, collected on day 0 of MenACWY control vaccination. These receptors were obtained from an adult in good health.

This chain uses TRBV4-3 with TRBJ2-6; TRBD2 matches 8 bases. CDR3 length: 17 residues. J was trimmed by 4 bases and V by 1 base; bases with no gene match: 6. CDR1 is LGHNA, CDR2 YSLEER, per germline. In DNA, the CDR3 is TGCGCCAGCAGCCAAGCAGCGGGGGCGGGAGGGGCCAACGTCCTGACTTTC. Its protein is CASSQAAGAGGANVLTF.

The rearrangement links TRBV5-1 to TRBJ2-5; 8 bases line up with TRBD2. This CDR3 has 16 residues. Germline trimming cut 4 bases from V and 1 base from J; bases unmatched to any gene: 9. Germline CDR1 and CDR2: SGHRS and YFSETQ. The CDR3 loop is CASSQTILAAQETQYF. The CDR3 coding sequence is TGCGCCAGCAGCCAAACTATACTAGCGGCCCAAGAGACCCAGTACTTC.

The chain carries TRBV6-5 and TRBJ1-1; 8 bases agree with TRBD1. The CDR3 extends over 14 amino acids. Germline CDR1 reads MNHEY; CDR2 reads SVGAGI. The J segment lost 6 bases and the V segment lost 6 bases, leaving 9 bases of the junction unmatched. The CDR3 coding sequence is TGTGCCAGCAGATCCCGGGACAGGTTCGCTGAAGCTTTCTTT. This encodes CASRSRDRFAEAFF.

This chain links TRBV5-5 with TRBJ2-6; 7 bases are shared with TRBD1. Germline trimming cut 3 bases from V and 2 bases from J; bases unmatched to any gene: 2. The CDR3 extends over 15 amino acids. Germline V lookup: CDR1 SGHKS, CDR2 YYEKEE (reference sequence). CDR3 sequence reads: CASSSQGAGANVLTF. CDR3 coding DNA: TGTGCCAGCAGCTCTCAGGGGGCTGGGGCCAACGTCCTGACTTTC.

The V call is TRBV6-4, the J call TRBJ1-2; D is perhaps TRBD1 (6 bases). This CDR3 is built from 14 residues. Germline V gene sequence: CDR1 MRHNA, CDR2 SNTAGT. V lost 6 bases to trimming and J lost 7 bases, with 18 bases between them. The CDR3 bases are TGTGCCAGCAGCTCCGGGACATCCGGCTCTGGCTACACCTTC. As protein: CASSSGTSGSGYTF.

The chain joins TRBV12-3 or TRBV12-4 to TRBJ1-6; D remains ambiguous. Trimming pared 6 bases from V and 7 bases from J, leaving 10 bases between. This CDR3 comprises 13 residues. The CDR3 coding sequence is TGTGCCAGCAGGGCAGCGGGAAATTCACCCCTCCACTTT. This translates into CASRAAGNSPLHF.

The gene calls are TRBV3-1 (or the pseudogene TRBV3-2) and TRBJ2-4; TRBD2 is a possible D gene (6 bases). CDR1 LGHDT and CDR2 YNNKEL come from the germline V gene (reference sequence). V shed 1 base and J shed 11 bases, with 9 bases lying between them. The CDR3 is made up of 12 amino acids. CDR3 DNA sequence: TGTGCCAGCAGCCAAGGGGGGGTCCTTCAGTACTTC. Translation gives CASSQGGVLQYF.

The sample holds a few counts of this clone. The chain employs TRBV12-3 or TRBV12-4 and TRBJ2-7, with a possible D match to TRBD2 (6 bases). V lost 5 bases to trimming and J lost 6 bases, with 14 bases between them. CDR3 length: 13 residues. The CDR3: CASSVRAGGEQYF. CDR3 bases: TGTGCCAGCAGTGTTAGAGCCGGGGGCGAGCAGTACTTC.

The rearrangement links TRBV6-2 or TRBV6-3 to TRBJ1-1, with TRBD1 matching 8 bases. J lost 11 bases, V lost 0 bases, and 11 bases had no gene match. The CDR3 loop spans 15 amino acids. Germline lookup yields CDR1 MNHEY and CDR2 SVGEGT. The CDR3 here is CASSYSKQGVRKAFF. The CDR3 DNA reads TGTGCCAGCAGTTACTCGAAACAGGGGGTCCGCAAGGCTTTCTTT.

As regards this clone: Other DNA sequences in the sample encode the same CDR3. The chain couples TRBV5-1 to TRBJ1-2; D is possibly TRBD1 (5 bases). V was trimmed by 0 bases and J by 2 bases, leaving 5 bases between them. In germline, CDR1 is SGHRS, CDR2 YFSETQ. The CDR3 spans 13 residues. The CDR3 sequence is CASSLGQNYGYTF. The CDR3 DNA is TGCGCCAGCAGCTTGGGACAGAACTATGGCTACACCTTC.